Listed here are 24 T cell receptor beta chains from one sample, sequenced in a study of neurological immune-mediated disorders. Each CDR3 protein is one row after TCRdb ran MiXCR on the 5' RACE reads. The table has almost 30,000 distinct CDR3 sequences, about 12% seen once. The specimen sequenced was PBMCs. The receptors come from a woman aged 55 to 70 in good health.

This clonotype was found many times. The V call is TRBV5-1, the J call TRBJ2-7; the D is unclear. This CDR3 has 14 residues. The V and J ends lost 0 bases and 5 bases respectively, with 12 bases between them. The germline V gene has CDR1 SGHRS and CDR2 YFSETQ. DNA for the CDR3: TGCGCCAGCAGCTTGGCTTGGTTTACCCACGAGCAGTACTTC. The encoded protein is CASSLAWFTHEQYF.

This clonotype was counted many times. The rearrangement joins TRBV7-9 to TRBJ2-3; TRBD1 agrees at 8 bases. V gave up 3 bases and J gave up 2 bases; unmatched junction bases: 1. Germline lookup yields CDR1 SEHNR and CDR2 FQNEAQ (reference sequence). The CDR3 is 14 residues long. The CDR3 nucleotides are TGTGCCAGCAGCTTGGACAGGGCCACAGATACGCAGTATTTT. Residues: CASSLDRATDTQYF.

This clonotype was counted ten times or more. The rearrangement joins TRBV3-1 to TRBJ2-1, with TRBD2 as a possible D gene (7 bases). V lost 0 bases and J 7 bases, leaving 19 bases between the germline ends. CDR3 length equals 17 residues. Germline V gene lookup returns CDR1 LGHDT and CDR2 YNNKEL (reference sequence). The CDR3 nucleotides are TGTGCCAGCAGCCAAGATCTCGCGGGGGCCGCGCGTAATGAGCAGTTCTTC. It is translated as CASSQDLAGAARNEQFF.

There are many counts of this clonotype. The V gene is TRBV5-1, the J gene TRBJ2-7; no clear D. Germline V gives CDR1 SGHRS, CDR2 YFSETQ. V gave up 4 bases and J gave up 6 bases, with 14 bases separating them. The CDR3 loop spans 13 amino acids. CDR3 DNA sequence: TGCGCCAGCAGCCCGGAGACACTCCTCGAGCAGTACTTC. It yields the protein CASSPETLLEQYF.

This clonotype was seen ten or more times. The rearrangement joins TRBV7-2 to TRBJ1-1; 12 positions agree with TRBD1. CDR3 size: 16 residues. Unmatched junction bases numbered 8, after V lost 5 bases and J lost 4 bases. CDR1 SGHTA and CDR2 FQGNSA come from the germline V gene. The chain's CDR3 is CASSPGTGGVITEAFF. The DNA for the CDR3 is TGTGCCAGCAGCCCGGGGACAGGGGGCGTGATCACTGAAGCTTTCTTT.

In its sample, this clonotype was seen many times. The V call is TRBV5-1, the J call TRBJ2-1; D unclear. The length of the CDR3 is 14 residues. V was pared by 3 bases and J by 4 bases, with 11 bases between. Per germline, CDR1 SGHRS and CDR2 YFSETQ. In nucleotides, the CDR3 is TGCGCCAGCAGCTCGAGGACCAGTTACAATGAGCAGTTCTTC. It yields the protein CASSSRTSYNEQFF.

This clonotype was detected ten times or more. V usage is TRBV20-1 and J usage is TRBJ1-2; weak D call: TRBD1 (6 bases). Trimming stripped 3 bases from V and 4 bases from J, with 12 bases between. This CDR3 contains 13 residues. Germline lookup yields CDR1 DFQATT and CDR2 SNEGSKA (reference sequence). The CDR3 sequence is CSARGGAAYGYTF. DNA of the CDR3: TGCAGTGCTAGGGGGGGGGCTGCCTATGGCTACACCTTC.

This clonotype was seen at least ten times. CDR3 protein: CASSYQVNTEAFF. CDR3 nucleotide sequence: TGTGCCAGCAGTTACCAGGTGAACACTGAAGCTTTCTTT. J is TRBJ1-1 and V is TRBV6-5; D gene ambiguous. Trimming pared 2 bases from V and 0 bases from J, leaving 4 bases between. This CDR3 is built from 13 residues. CDR1 MNHEY and CDR2 SVGAGI come from the germline V gene.

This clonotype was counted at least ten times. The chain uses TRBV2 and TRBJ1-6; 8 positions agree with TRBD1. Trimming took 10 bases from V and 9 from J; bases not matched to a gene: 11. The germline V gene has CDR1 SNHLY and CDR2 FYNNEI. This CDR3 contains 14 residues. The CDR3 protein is CATGLQGAFSPLHF. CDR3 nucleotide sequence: TGTGCCACCGGGCTGCAGGGGGCTTTTTCACCCCTCCACTTT.

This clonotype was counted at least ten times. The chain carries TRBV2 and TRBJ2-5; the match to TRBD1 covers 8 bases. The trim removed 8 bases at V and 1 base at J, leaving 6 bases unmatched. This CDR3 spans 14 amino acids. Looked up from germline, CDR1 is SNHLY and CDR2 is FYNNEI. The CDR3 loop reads CASGGQGAQETQYF. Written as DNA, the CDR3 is TGTGCCAGCGGTGGACAGGGAGCCCAAGAGACCCAGTACTTC.

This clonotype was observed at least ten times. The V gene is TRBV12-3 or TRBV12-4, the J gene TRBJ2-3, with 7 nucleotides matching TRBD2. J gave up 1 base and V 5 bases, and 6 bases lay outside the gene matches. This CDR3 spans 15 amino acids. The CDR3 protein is CASSRFAGGTDTQYF. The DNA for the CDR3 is TGTGCCAGCAGTCGCTTCGCGGGGGGCACAGATACGCAGTATTTT.

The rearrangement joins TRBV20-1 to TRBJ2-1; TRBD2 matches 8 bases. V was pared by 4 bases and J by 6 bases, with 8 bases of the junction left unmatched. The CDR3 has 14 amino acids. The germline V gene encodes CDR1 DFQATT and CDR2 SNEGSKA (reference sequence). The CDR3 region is CSAKDLTSANEQFF. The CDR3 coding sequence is TGCAGTGCTAAAGACCTGACTAGCGCCAATGAGCAGTTCTTC.

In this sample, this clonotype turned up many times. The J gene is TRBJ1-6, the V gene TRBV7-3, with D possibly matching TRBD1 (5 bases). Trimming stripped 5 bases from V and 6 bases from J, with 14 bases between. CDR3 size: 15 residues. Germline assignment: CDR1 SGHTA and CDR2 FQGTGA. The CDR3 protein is CASSADGTFNSPLHF. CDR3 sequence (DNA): TGTGCCAGCAGCGCGGACGGGACCTTTAATTCACCCCTCCACTTT.

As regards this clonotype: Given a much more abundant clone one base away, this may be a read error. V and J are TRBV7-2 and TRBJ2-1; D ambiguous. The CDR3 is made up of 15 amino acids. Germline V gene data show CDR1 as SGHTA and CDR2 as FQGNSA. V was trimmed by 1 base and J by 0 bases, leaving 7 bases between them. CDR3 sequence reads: CASSLVEGSYNEQFF. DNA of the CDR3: TGTGCCAGCAGCTTAGTGGAAGGCTCCTACAATGAGCAGTTCTTC.

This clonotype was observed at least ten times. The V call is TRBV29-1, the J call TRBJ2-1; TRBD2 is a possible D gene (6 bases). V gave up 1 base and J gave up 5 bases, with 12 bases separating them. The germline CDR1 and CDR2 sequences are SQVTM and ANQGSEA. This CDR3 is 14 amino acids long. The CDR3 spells CSVEVLAQHNEQFF. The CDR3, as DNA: TGCAGCGTTGAAGTCCTAGCGCAGCACAATGAGCAGTTCTTC.

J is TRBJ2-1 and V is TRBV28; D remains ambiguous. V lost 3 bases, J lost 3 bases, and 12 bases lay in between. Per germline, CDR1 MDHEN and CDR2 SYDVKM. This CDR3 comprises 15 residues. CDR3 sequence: CASSLPNSLYNEQFF. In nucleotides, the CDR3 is TGTGCCAGCAGTTTGCCTAACTCCCTCTACAATGAGCAGTTCTTC.

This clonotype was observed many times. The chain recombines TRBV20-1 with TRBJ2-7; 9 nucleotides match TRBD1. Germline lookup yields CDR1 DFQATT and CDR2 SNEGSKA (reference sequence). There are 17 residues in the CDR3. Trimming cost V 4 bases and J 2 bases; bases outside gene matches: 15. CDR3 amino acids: CSATSLQPDRGTYEQYF. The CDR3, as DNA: TGCAGTGCTACTAGCCTCCAACCCGACAGGGGGACCTACGAGCAGTACTTC.

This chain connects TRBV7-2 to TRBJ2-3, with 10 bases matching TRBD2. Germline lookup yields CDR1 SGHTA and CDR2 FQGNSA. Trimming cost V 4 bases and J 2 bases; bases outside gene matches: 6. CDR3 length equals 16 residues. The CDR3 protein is CASSSHSGGYTDTQYF. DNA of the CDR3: TGTGCCAGCAGCTCCCATAGCGGGGGGTACACAGATACGCAGTATTTT.

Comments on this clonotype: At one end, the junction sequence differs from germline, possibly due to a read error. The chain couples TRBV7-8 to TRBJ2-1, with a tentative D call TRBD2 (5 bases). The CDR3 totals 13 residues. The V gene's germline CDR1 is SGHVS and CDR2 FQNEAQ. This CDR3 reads CVSSGRAEDEQIF. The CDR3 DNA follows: TGTGTCAGCAGCGGCCGGGCTGAGGATGAGCAGATCTTC.

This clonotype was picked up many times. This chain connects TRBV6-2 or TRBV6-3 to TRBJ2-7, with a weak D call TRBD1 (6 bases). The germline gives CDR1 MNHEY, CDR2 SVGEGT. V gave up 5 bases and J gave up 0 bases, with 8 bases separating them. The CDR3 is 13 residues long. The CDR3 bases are TGTGCCAGCAGTCCGGGACACTCCTACGAGCAGTACTTC. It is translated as CASSPGHSYEQYF.

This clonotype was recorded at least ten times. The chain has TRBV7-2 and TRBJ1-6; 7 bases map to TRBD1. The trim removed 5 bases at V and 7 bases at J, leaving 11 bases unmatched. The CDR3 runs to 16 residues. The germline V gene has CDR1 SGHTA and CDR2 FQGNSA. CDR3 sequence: CASSQGGMGPNSPLHF. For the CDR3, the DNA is TGTGCCAGCAGCCAGGGGGGTATGGGGCCAAATTCACCCCTCCACTTT.

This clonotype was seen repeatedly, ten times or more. Here the CDR3 reads CASSPPGGNEQYF. The CDR3 DNA reads as TGCGCCAGCAGTCCGCCGGGGGGTAATGAGCAGTACTTC. This chain links TRBV4-3 with TRBJ2-7; TRBD2 matches at 7 bases. The junction had 9 bases not matched to a gene; V was cut back by 6 bases and J by 7 bases. CDR1 and CDR2 (germline): LGHNA, YSLEER. There are 13 residues in the CDR3.

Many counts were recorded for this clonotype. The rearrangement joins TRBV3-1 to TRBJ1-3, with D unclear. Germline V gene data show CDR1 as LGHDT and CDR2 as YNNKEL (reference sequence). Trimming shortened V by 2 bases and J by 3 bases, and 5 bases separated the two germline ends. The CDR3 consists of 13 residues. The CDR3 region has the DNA TGTGCCAGCAGCCAACGGAGTGGAAACACCATATATTTT. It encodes CASSQRSGNTIYF.

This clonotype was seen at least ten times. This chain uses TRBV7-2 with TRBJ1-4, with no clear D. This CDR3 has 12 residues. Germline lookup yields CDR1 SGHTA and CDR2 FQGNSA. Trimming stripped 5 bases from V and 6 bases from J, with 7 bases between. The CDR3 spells CASSLVYEKLFF. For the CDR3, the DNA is TGTGCCAGCAGCCTGGTGTATGAAAAACTGTTTTTT.